These 29 T cell receptor beta chains were all obtained from the same sample, sequenced in a study of shared clonotypes between healthy human individuals. Here immunoSEQ multiplex PCR was the method, and the copy in TCRdb shows in-frame clones only, minus some. The sample lists roughly 2.2 million clones, just over 90% seen once, with under 0.45% in the top ten. Sequenced material: naive CD4+ T cells from PBMCs. The subset here: CD45RA+ positively selected. Source of these receptors: a man younger than 35 in good health. Some clones in this sample may be carry-over from other donors' samples.

The gene calls are TRBV7-9 and TRBJ2-2, with 12 bases lining up with TRBD2. The V gene end was trimmed by 4 bases and the J gene end by 6 bases; junction bases not matched to a gene: 9. Germline V CDR1 and CDR2: SEHNR, FQNEAQ (reference sequence). CDR3 size: 17 residues. The CDR3 DNA sequence: TGTGCCAGCAGCTCTCCGACTAGCGGGAGTCGCCCCGGGGAGCTGTTTTTT. It codes for CASSSPTSGSRPGELFF.

This clone was picked up one time. This chain joins TRBV5-6 and TRBJ2-1; the match to TRBD2 covers 10 bases. Germline V gene lookup returns CDR1 SGHDT and CDR2 YYEEEE. Trimming took 9 bases from V and 9 from J; bases not matched to a gene: 18. The CDR3 spans 16 residues. The CDR3 DNA reads as TGTGCCATCGACGTTTCCCGGACTAGCGGTGATCCTGAGCAGTTCTTC. Residues: CAIDVSRTSGDPEQFF.

This chain links TRBV20-1 with TRBJ2-7; the D gene could be TRBD1 or TRBD2 (5 bases each). The CDR3 totals 11 residues. The V gene's germline CDR1 is DFQATT and CDR2 SNEGSKA (reference sequence). Trimming pared 6 bases from V and 6 bases from J, leaving 12 bases between. CDR3 coding DNA: TGCAGTGCCGGGGCATTCTCCGAGCAGTACTTC. It encodes CSAGAFSEQYF.

This chain links TRBV19 with TRBJ1-1; 7 nucleotides align to TRBD1. CDR1 is LNHDA, CDR2 SQIVND, per germline (reference sequence). There are 17 residues in the CDR3. Trimming at V came to 1 base and at J to 0 bases, leaving 8 bases not matched to a gene. This CDR3 reads CASSIGARDRMNTEAFF. The CDR3 nucleotides are TGTGCCAGTAGTATAGGGGCCAGGGACAGAATGAACACTGAAGCTTTCTTT.

CDR3 sequence: CASRQPGTGGTGELFF. Written as DNA, the CDR3 is TGTGCCAGCAGACAACCCGGGACAGGCGGCACCGGGGAGCTGTTTTTT. The V call is TRBV28, the J call TRBJ2-2; TRBD1 aligns across 8 bases. CDR3 length: 16 amino acids. The V and J ends lost 6 bases and 4 bases, in that order; junction bases with no gene match: 10. CDR1 and CDR2 from the germline V gene are MDHEN and SYDVKM.

A word on this clone: The sample has other DNA sequences that encode this CDR3 too. The J gene is TRBJ2-5, the V gene TRBV29-1; 8 bases line up with TRBD2. The germline gives CDR1 SQVTM, CDR2 ANQGSEA. This CDR3 region has 12 residues. The V gene end was trimmed by 4 bases and the J gene end by 4 bases; junction bases not matched to a gene: 2. CDR3: CSVGLAGETQYF. The CDR3 DNA reads TGCAGCGTTGGGCTAGCGGGAGAGACCCAGTACTTC.

This chain uses TRBV5-1 with TRBJ2-1; no clear D gene. CDR1 is SGHRS and CDR2 is YFSETQ in the germline V gene. Trimming took 0 bases from V and 5 from J, leaving 9 bases between them. The CDR3 has 14 amino acids. In DNA form, the CDR3 reads TGCGCCAGCAGCTTGGTCGTAGGCGACAATGAGCAGTTCTTC. Its translation is CASSLVVGDNEQFF.

The V and J genes are TRBV28 and TRBJ1-2; tentatively, D is TRBD1 (5 bases). Germline CDR1 MDHEN, CDR2 SYDVKM. The CDR3 runs to 15 residues. V was trimmed by 4 bases and J by 6 bases, leaving 18 bases between them. CDR3 residues: CASSSREAGRNGYTF. The CDR3 nucleotides are TGTGCCAGCAGTTCCCGTGAGGCAGGGAGGAATGGCTACACCTTC.

The V call is TRBV6-5, the J call TRBJ1-5; no clear D gene. Trimming pared 1 base from V and 0 bases from J, leaving 7 bases between. The CDR3 has 15 amino acids. Per the germline V gene, CDR1 is MNHEY and CDR2 is SVGAGI. DNA of the CDR3: TGTGCCAGCAGTTACTGGCAGTATAGCAATCAGCCCCAGCATTTT. Translation gives CASSYWQYSNQPQHF.

The rearrangement joins TRBV28 to TRBJ1-1, with D possibly TRBD1 on 5 matching bases. This CDR3 contains 16 residues. The V gene lost 7 bases and the J gene lost 4 bases, with 22 bases spanning the gap. CDR1 is MDHEN and CDR2 is SYDVKM in the germline V gene. The CDR3 bases are TGTGCCAGCACCCACCTCGGGGCAGGCCGTGGCACTGAAGCTTTCTTT. It yields the protein CASTHLGAGRGTEAFF.

This clone was observed a single time. Other nucleotide sequences in the sample specify the same CDR3. This sequence joins TRBV28 and TRBJ1-1; D unclear. The germline V gene encodes CDR1 MDHEN and CDR2 SYDVKM. The CDR3 covers 12 residues. Trimming removed 6 bases at V and 0 bases at J, with 5 bases between. The CDR3 DNA reads TGTGCCAGCAGGGGCCTGAACACTGAAGCTTTCTTT. This gives the protein CASRGLNTEAFF.

The chain employs TRBV19 and TRBJ2-3, with D tentatively TRBD2 (6 bases). Germline V lookup: CDR1 LNHDA, CDR2 SQIVND (reference sequence). The V end lost 6 bases, the J end lost 5 bases, and 15 bases lay between the germline ends. The CDR3 loop spans 14 amino acids. Here the CDR3 DNA reads TGTGCCAGTAGACGGACGGGGGTGAAAGATACGCAGTATTTT. This sequence encodes CASRRTGVKDTQYF.

In the case of this clone: This sample includes further DNA sequences coding for the same CDR3. The chain is built from TRBV5-1 and TRBJ1-5, with TRBD1 as a possible D gene (5 bases). This CDR3 has 15 residues. V was shortened by 0 bases and J by 2 bases, with 9 bases between the two germline ends. From germline, CDR1 is SGHRS and CDR2 YFSETQ. This chain's CDR3 is CASSLGQGGNQPQHF. DNA of the CDR3: TGCGCCAGCAGCTTGGGGCAGGGCGGCAATCAGCCCCAGCATTTT.

This sequence joins TRBV30 and TRBJ2-2; 8 positions agree with TRBD2. J lost 1 base, V lost 7 bases, and 5 bases had no gene match. The CDR3 contains 14 residues. Germline-derived CDR1 and CDR2 are GTSNPN and SVGIG (reference sequence). As DNA, the CDR3 is TGTGCCTTCGGGGGGGCGGAGAACACCGGGGAGCTGTTTTTT. Residues: CAFGGAENTGELFF.

The V call is TRBV18, the J call TRBJ2-1, with 10 bases identical to TRBD2. V trimming: 6 bases; J trimming: 1 base; junction bases outside the gene matches: 6. The CDR3 is 16 residues long. Germline CDR1 is KGHSH and CDR2 is LQKENI. For the CDR3, the DNA is TGTGCCAGCTCGGGGACTAGCGCCCGTTCCTACAATGAGCAGTTCTTC. It codes for CASSGTSARSYNEQFF.

V is TRBV6-6 and J is TRBJ2-1, with D hard to call. The CDR3 is 15 amino acids. In germline, CDR1 is MNHNY, CDR2 SVGAGI (reference sequence). The V and J ends lost 8 bases and 0 bases respectively, with 14 bases between them. Here the CDR3 DNA reads TGTGCCAGCGGTGTCGAACCGCTCTCCTACAATGAGCAGTTCTTC. Protein sequence: CASGVEPLSYNEQFF.

This chain connects TRBV5-1 to TRBJ2-2, with a tentative D call TRBD2 (6 bases). Germline CDR1 and CDR2: SGHRS and YFSETQ. There are 15 residues in the CDR3. The germline V and J ends were trimmed by 4 bases and 4 bases, with 14 bases remaining between them. The CDR3 protein is CASSTAGGATGELFF. Here the CDR3 DNA reads TGCGCCAGCAGCACAGCGGGTGGGGCCACCGGGGAGCTGTTTTTT.

A word on this clone: The junction departs from germline at one end; a sequencing error may be responsible. J is TRBJ1-1 and V is TRBV6-5; D perhaps matches TRBD1 (5 bases). The CDR3 has 8 residues. Germline V lookup: CDR1 MNHEY, CDR2 SVGAGI. The CDR3 loop reads CAPGGSHF. CDR3 sequence (DNA): TGTGCTCCCGGGGGATCCCACTTT.

V gene TRBV4-1 combines with J gene TRBJ2-3; D is undetermined. Germline assignment: CDR1 MGHRA and CDR2 YSYEKL. CDR3 length equals 13 residues. Trimming cost V 1 base and J 6 bases, with 8 bases left between them. The CDR3 sequence is CASSQASRDTQYF. CDR3 DNA sequence: TGCGCCAGCAGCCAAGCTTCAAGGGATACGCAGTATTTT.

The J gene is TRBJ2-3, the V gene TRBV7-2; 14 positions match TRBD2. After removal of 5 bases from V and 2 bases from J, the junction contained 3 bases not matched to a gene. This CDR3 comprises 16 residues. The germline V gene has CDR1 SGHTA and CDR2 FQGNSA. CDR3 in amino acids: CASSRTSGRSTDTQYF. Written as DNA, the CDR3 is TGTGCCAGCAGCCGGACTAGCGGGAGGTCCACAGATACGCAGTATTTT.

The rearrangement uses TRBV27 and TRBJ2-1; D is possibly TRBD2 (5 bases). V lost 2 bases to trimming and J lost 8 bases, with 13 bases between them. CDR1 is MNHEY and CDR2 is SMNVEV in the germline V gene (reference sequence). CDR3 length equals 14 residues. In DNA form, the CDR3 reads TGTGCCAGCAGTTTAAACTTAGCGTCGGATGAGCAGTTCTTC. This gives the protein CASSLNLASDEQFF.

This clone was detected once. Other nucleotide sequences from this sample produce the same CDR3. V and J are TRBV18 and TRBJ2-7, with 9 nucleotides matching TRBD2. Germline CDR1 is KGHSH and CDR2 is LQKENI. V gave up 2 bases and J gave up 2 bases; unmatched junction bases: 4. This CDR3 comprises 15 residues. CDR3 DNA sequence: TGTGCCAGCTCACCAGGGGCGGGAGGGCCCTACGAGCAGTACTTC. It codes for CASSPGAGGPYEQYF.

The count of this clone is one. The chain has TRBV27 and TRBJ2-6, with D unclear. The CDR3 length is 15 residues. V was trimmed by 5 bases and J by 0 bases, leaving 8 bases between them. Germline CDR1 reads MNHEY; CDR2 reads SMNVEV (reference sequence). CDR3 in DNA: TGTGCCAGCAGTGTAGGAGCCTCTGGGGCCAACGTCCTGACTTTC. Translated: CASSVGASGANVLTF.

V and J are TRBV5-8 and TRBJ2-7, with 8 bases identical to TRBD2. Germline trimming cut 4 bases from V and 1 base from J; bases unmatched to any gene: 13. Per the germline V gene, CDR1 is SGHTS and CDR2 is YDEGEE. CDR3 length: 17 residues. CDR3: CASSIPYPGLDSYEQYF. Written as DNA, the CDR3 is TGTGCCAGCAGCATACCCTATCCGGGACTAGATTCCTACGAGCAGTACTTC.

The chain links TRBV5-1 to TRBJ1-6; no clear D. Per germline, CDR1 SGHRS and CDR2 YFSETQ. Trimming removed 0 bases from V and 5 bases from J, with 6 bases in between. This CDR3 region has 14 residues. CDR3 loop: CASSLGPNNSPLHF. For the CDR3, the DNA is TGCGCCAGCAGCTTGGGGCCGAATAATTCACCCCTCCACTTT.

Written as DNA, the CDR3 is TGTGCCATCACCGAACGGGACAGGGGGTCAGATACGCAGTATTTT. Translated: CAITERDRGSDTQYF. The chain recombines TRBV10-3 with TRBJ2-3, with 11 bases identical to TRBD1. Germline assignment: CDR1 ENHRY and CDR2 SYGVKD. The junction had 7 bases not matched to a gene; V was cut back by 7 bases and J by 4 bases. CDR3 length: 15 amino acids.

This chain joins TRBV11-2 and TRBJ2-1, with D perhaps TRBD2 (5 bases). Germline CDR1 and CDR2: SGHAT and FQNNGV. Between the trimmed V and J ends, which lost 5 bases and 3 bases, there was a span of 8 bases. This CDR3 is 13 amino acids long. Here the CDR3 DNA reads TGTGCCAGCAGCCCCCGGGACTACAATGAGCAGTTCTTC. This sequence encodes CASSPRDYNEQFF.

The rearrangement uses TRBV7-2 and TRBJ2-5; TRBD1 matches 9 bases. The trim removed 6 bases at V and 6 bases at J, leaving 8 bases unmatched. The CDR3 loop spans 14 amino acids. Per the germline V gene, CDR1 is SGHTA and CDR2 is FQGNSA. This CDR3 is CASSPQGAIKTQYF. The DNA for the CDR3 is TGTGCCAGCAGTCCACAGGGGGCGATAAAGACCCAGTACTTC.

The chain carries TRBV19 and TRBJ1-3, with D unresolved. Germline V gives CDR1 LNHDA, CDR2 SQIVND (reference sequence). CDR3 size: 16 residues. V lost 6 bases, J lost 0 bases, and 15 bases lay in between. The CDR3 spells CASSRQVSVSGNTIYF. The DNA of the CDR3 is TGTGCCAGTAGCAGGCAGGTGTCTGTCTCTGGAAACACCATATATTTT. Full variable domain (rest looked up from reference TRBV19 and TRBJ1-3): DGGITQSPKYLFRKEGQNVTLSCEQNLNHDAMYWYRQDPGQGLRLIYYSQIVNDFQKGDIAEGYSVSREKKESFPLTVTSAQKNPTAFYLCASSRQVSVSGNTIYFGEGSWLTVV.